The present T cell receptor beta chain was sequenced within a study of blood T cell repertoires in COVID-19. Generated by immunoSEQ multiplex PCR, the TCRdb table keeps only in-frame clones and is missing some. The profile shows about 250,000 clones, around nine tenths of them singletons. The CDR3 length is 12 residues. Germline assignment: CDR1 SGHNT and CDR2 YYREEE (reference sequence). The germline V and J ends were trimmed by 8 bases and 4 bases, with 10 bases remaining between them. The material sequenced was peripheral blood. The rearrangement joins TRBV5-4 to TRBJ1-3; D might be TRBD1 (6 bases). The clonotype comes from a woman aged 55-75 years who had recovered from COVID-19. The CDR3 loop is CASGTSGNTIYF. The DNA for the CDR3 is TGTGCCAGTGGGACATCCGGAAACACCATATATTTT.